Presented here are 3 T cell receptor beta chains from one specimen sequenced in a study of CD8+ T cells in alopecia areata. Investigators isolated RNA and reverse transcribed it into cDNA to act as the sequencing template. Sequencing was performed with immunoSEQ multiplex PCR; in TCRdb, only in-frame clones are kept and a portion is missing. The sample shows about 150,000 clones, about 51% of them seen only once. Sequenced here: CD8+ T cells sorted from blood, sampled at week 0. The receptors stem from a human donor with alopecia areata.

The genes are TRBV19 and TRBJ2-7, with TRBD1 matching over 9 bases. CDR3 length: 13 amino acids. From germline, CDR1 is LNHDA and CDR2 SQIVND (reference sequence). V trimming: 4 bases; J trimming: 4 bases; junction bases outside the gene matches: 2. CDR3 DNA sequence: TGTGCCAGTAGTACCGGACAGGGGTACGAGCAGTACTTC. This sequence encodes CASSTGQGYEQYF.

This clone was observed once. The rearrangement joins TRBV30 to TRBJ2-3; D may be TRBD1 (5 bases). The CDR3 length is 14 residues. Germline V gene data show CDR1 as GTSNPN and CDR2 as SVGIG (reference sequence). The germline V and J ends were trimmed by 3 bases and 5 bases, with 15 bases remaining between them. The CDR3 bases are TGTGCCTGGAGCGATGTGGGGCGTCAAGATACGCAGTATTTT. Translated, it gives CAWSDVGRQDTQYF.

This chain connects TRBV4-3 to TRBJ2-3; TRBD1 agrees at 10 bases. CDR1 is LGHNA and CDR2 is YSLEER in the germline V gene. V trimming: 0 bases; J trimming: 6 bases; junction bases outside the gene matches: 3. This CDR3 region has 15 residues. The CDR3 region is CASSQDGQGEDTQYF. The DNA for the CDR3 is TGCGCCAGCAGCCAAGACGGACAGGGGGAGGATACGCAGTATTTT.